This record looks at one T cell receptor (beta chain) sequence and its context. The data are from a study of glioma-infiltrating T cells after dendritic cell vaccination. Clones were sequenced by immunoSEQ multiplex PCR, and TCRdb holds only the in-frame ones, with some missing. The table has 95,000 or so clones, about 85% seen once; the top ten hold 2.5% to 3%. Unmatched junction bases numbered 4, after V lost 5 bases and J lost 2 bases. The CDR3 sequence is 16 residues long. Germline lookup yields CDR1 PRHDT and CDR2 FYEKMQ (reference sequence). The chain has TRBV13 and TRBJ2-2; 11 nucleotides match TRBD2. Sequences were derived from blood, sampled before dendritic cell vaccination. This clonotype was obtained from a human donor with glioblastoma. The CDR3, as DNA: TGTGCCAGCAGCGTCCGACTAGCGGGAAACACCGGGGAGCTGTTTTTT. Translated, it gives CASSVRLAGNTGELFF.